This T cell receptor beta chain comes out of a study of OX40 agonist ivuxolimab in advanced cancers. About the investigation overall: The costimulatory receptor OX40 (CD134) was targeted by ivuxolimab, a fully human IgG2 agonistic monoclonal antibody. Intravenous ivuxolimab was administered to patients every 2 weeks at six dose levels: 0.01, 0.1, 0.3, 1.5, 3 and 10 mg/kg. Of the roughly 50 dose-escalation patients, hepatocellular carcinoma was present in around 20, melanoma in around 15, renal cell carcinoma in 9 and head and neck cancer in 9. In the dose-escalation cohort, 70% to 85% of patients were male, and the mean age was 60 years with a range of roughly 20 to 79. Patients were allowed to have had prior anti-PD-1, anti-PD-L1 or anti-CTLA-4 therapy, and 40% of the dose-escalation patients had previously received checkpoint inhibitors. Partial responses occurred in three dose-escalation patients: two with cutaneous melanoma and one with hepatocellular carcinoma. The purpose of peripheral TCRbeta sequencing was to test whether ivuxolimab changed TCR sequence diversity and led to clonal T-cell expansion. The paper reports the monotherapy dose-escalation portion (N = 52 patients) of the phase I ivuxolimab trial. Here is what the overall study found, with its caveats: At doses of 0.1 to 3.0 mg/kg, clonal expansion of both CD4+ and CD8+ T cells in blood was seen between baseline and week 6. Which antigens the clonally expanded peripheral T cells were specific for was not determined. After ivuxolimab, CD8+ T cells had more expanded clones than CD4+ T cells on average. In the 0.1-3.0 mg/kg groups, partial responders had among the lowest normalized peripheral clonal expansion, particularly in CD8+ T cells. Low levels of normalized T-cell clonal expansion were also seen in some patients who did not respond.

A remark on this clone: What this receptor recognizes is not known. Per-base qualities were not stored, and no clone one base away is much larger.

Via the germline V gene, CDR1 is ENHRY and CDR2 SYGVKD. The CDR3 measures 12 amino acids from cysteine to phenylalanine. Only CDR3 DNA remains: 36 bases, in frame from the first base. V is clipped by 0 bases and J by 9 bases, and the sequence between their germline boundaries is 6 bases long. To sequence the TCRbeta CDR3 region, genomic DNA was isolated from the sorted cells. The immunoSEQ Assay was used to sequence the TCRbeta CDR3 regions. TCRdb took this table from immuneACCESS and kept in-frame rearrangements with V and J called. Such tables lack part of the clones; where checked against another copy, unresolved V genes explain under half of the gap, and the rest is unexplained. The sample profile shows fewer than 70,000 clones; about 90% of them were found once. The ten largest clones add up to roughly 2.7% of the sample. Patients with autoimmune disease history or receiving systemic immunosuppression were excluded from the trial. Peripheral blood for TCR sequencing was collected from all dose cohorts at baseline, on cycle 4 day 1, and on cycle 7 day 1. The samples were taken from a phase I, first-in-human, multicenter, open-label dose-escalation trial of ivuxolimab. The trial enrolled adults with locally advanced or metastatic head and neck squamous cell, hepatocellular, melanoma or renal cell carcinoma. Before TCR sequencing, CD4+ T cells and CD8+ T cells were sorted from peripheral blood as separate populations.

This chain joins TRBV10-3 to TRBJ2-1; the D gene is perhaps TRBD2, from 6 matching bases. The starting material was CD4+ or CD8+ T cells sorted from blood, obtained in a trial of the OX40 agonist ivuxolimab. The TCR sequence derives from an adult with an advanced solid tumor such as melanoma, head and neck, liver or kidney cancer. The CDR3 region has the sequence CAISESAGEQFF. The bases read TGTGCCATCAGTGAGTCAGCGGGTGAGCAGTTCTTC.